This T cell receptor (beta chain) was sequenced during a study of T cell responses to AZD1222 COVID-19 vaccine. Using immunoSEQ multiplex PCR, the repertoire was profiled, and TCRdb retains in-frame clones only, with some absent. This table holds tens of thousands of clones, about four fifths found once. V lost 3 bases, J lost 2 bases, and 21 bases lay in between. Germline V gene data show CDR1 as SGHDT and CDR2 as YYEEEE. This CDR3 contains 17 residues. The TCR sequence derives from an adult who received the MenACWY meningococcal vaccine as a control. V usage is TRBV5-6 and J usage is TRBJ2-7; either TRBD1 or TRBD2 may supply D (7 bases each). This specimen was peripheral blood, taken 28 days after the second dose of the MenACWY control vaccine. CDR3 protein: CASSSSGGLAATYEQYF. DNA of the CDR3: TGTGCCAGCAGCTCCTCAGGGGGGCTAGCGGCAACCTACGAGCAGTACTTC.